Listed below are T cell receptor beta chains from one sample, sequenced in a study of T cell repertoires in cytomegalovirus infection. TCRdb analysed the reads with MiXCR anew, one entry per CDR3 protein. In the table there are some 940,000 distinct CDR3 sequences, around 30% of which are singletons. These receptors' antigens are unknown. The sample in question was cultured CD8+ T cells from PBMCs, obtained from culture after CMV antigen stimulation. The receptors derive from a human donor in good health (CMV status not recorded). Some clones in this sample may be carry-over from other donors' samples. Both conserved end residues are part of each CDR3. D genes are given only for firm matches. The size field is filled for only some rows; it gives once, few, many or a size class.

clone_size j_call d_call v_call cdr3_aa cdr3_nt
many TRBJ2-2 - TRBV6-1 CASSEALRAGELFF TGTGCCAGCAGTGAAGCGCTTAGGGCCGGGGAGCTGTTTTTT
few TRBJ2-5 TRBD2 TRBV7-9 CASSSPSGGRYF TGTGCCAGCAGCTCACCCTCGGGGGGAAGGTACTTC
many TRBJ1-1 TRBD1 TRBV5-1 CASSLGQGSTEAFF TGTGCCAGCAGCCTAGGACAGGGGAGCACTGAAGCTTTCTTT
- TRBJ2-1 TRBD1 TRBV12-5 CASGLGLPGQGAKEQFF TGTGCTAGTGGTTTGGGCTTGCCGGGACAGGGGGCGAAAGAGCAGTTCTTC
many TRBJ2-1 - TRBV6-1 CASSLTGLSHNEQFF TGTGCCAGCAGTCTCACAGGGTTGTCCCACAATGAGCAGTTCTTC
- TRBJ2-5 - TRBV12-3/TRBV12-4 CASSLETVIQYF TGTGCCAGCAGTTTGGAAACAGTTATCCAGTACTTC
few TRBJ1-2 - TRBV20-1 CSARAPMGYGYTF TGCAGTGCTAGAGCCCCGATGGGCTATGGCTACACCTTC
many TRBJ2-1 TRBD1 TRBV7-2 CASDPQGAVNEQFF TGTGCCTCTGACCCGCAGGGGGCGGTAAATGAGCAGTTCTTC
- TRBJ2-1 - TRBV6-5 CASSFLVGLNEQFF TGTGCCAGCAGTTTTTTAGTAGGGCTCAATGAGCAGTTCTTC
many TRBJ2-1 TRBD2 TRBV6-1 CASSGIIAGGESYNEQFF TGTGCCAGCAGTGGGATCATAGCGGGGGGGGAATCGTACAATGAGCAGTTCTTC
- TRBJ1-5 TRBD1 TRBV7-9 CASSLPGTGDQPQHF TGTGCCAGCAGCTTACCCGGGACAGGAGATCAGCCCCAGCATTTT
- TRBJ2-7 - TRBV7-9 CASSFYRNSYEQYF TGTGCCAGCAGCTTTTACAGAAACTCCTACGAGCAGTACTTC
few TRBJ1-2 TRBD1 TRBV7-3 CASSPIAGQYYGYTF TGTGCCAGCAGCCCGATTGCGGGACAGTACTATGGCTACACCTTC
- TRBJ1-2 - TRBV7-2 CVSSGTLNGYTF TGTGTCAGTAGTGGGACCCTCAATGGCTACACCTTC
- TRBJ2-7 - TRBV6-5 CASSYSALEAHEQYF TGTGCCAGCAGTTACTCGGCCCTGGAAGCCCACGAGCAGTACTTC
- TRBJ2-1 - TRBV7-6 CASSTSEASNEQFF TGTGCCAGCAGCACATCAGAGGCCTCCAATGAGCAGTTCTTC
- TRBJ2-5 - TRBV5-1 CASSLDTLTPTQYF TGCGCCAGCAGCTTGGATACGCTGACTCCGACCCAGTACTTC
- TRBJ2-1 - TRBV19 CASNVGMPRDEQFF TGTGCCAGTAATGTGGGGATGCCGAGGGATGAGCAGTTCTTC
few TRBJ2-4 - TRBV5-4 CASSSTWGLEKNIQYF TGTGCCAGCAGCTCCACGTGGGGGCTAGAGAAAAACATTCAGTACTTC
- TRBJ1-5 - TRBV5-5 CASSLLAGSRNQPQHF TGTGCCAGCAGCTTACTAGCGGGGAGTCGCAATCAGCCCCAGCATTTT
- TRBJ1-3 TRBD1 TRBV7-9 CASSSGQGVLSGNTIYF TGTGCCAGCAGCTCCGGACAGGGAGTCCTCTCTGGAAACACCATATATTTT
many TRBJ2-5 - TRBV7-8 CASSSNVVVEETQYF TGTGCCAGCAGCTCTAACGTGGTAGTCGAAGAGACCCAGTACTTC
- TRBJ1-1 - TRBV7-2 CASSLGTHEAFF TGTGCCAGCAGCTTAGGGACCCATGAAGCTTTCTTT
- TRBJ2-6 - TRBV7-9 CASSPPGPGANVLTF TGTGCCAGCAGCCCCCCCGGGCCAGGGGCCAACGTCCTGACTTTC
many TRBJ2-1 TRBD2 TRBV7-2 CASSFGGGRNEQFF TGTGCCAGCAGCTTCGGGGGGGGGAGGAATGAGCAGTTCTTC
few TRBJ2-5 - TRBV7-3 CASSGDGGAGETQYF TGTGCCAGCAGCGGGGACGGGGGCGCGGGAGAGACCCAGTACTTC
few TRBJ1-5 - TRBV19 CASSIQGGQPQHF TGTGCCAGTAGTATACAGGGCGGTCAGCCCCAGCATTTT
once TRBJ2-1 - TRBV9 CASSPTKRIYNEQFF TGTGCCAGCAGCCCAACAAAGAGGATCTACAATGAGCAGTTCTTC
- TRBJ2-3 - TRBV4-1 CASSQATGDTQYF TGTGCCAGCAGCCAGGCTACCGGGGATACGCAGTATTTT
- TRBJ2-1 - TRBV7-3 CASSLYQGTYNEQFF TGTGCCAGCAGCCTATACCAGGGCACCTACAATGAGCAGTTCTTC
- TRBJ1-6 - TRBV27 CASSLSGTIRRVNNSPLHF TGTGCCAGCAGTTTATCAGGCACGATTCGTCGCGTTAATAATTCACCCCTCCACTTT
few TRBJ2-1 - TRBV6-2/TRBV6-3 CASSYPGGPYNEQFF TGTGCCAGCAGTTATCCGGGGGGCCCATACAATGAGCAGTTCTTC
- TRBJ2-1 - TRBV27 CASSFRHYNEQFF TGTGCCAGCAGTTTCAGGCACTACAATGAGCAGTTCTTC
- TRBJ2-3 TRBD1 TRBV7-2 CASSLDALRTGGGTDTQYF TGTGCCAGCAGCTTAGACGCTCTAAGGACAGGGGGAGGCACAGATACGCAGTATTTT
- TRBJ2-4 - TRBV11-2 CASSLVQGEAKNIQYF TGTGCCAGCAGCTTAGTACAGGGAGAAGCCAAAAACATTCAGTACTTC
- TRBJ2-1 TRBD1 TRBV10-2 CASSESDVGTEYNEQFF TGCGCCAGCAGTGAGTCGGATGTCGGGACAGAATACAATGAGCAGTTCTTC
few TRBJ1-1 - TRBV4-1 CASSHPGEGYAFF TGCGCCAGCAGCCACCCCGGGGAGGGGTACGCTTTCTTT
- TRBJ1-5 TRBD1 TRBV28 CATGVNQPQHF TGTGCTACAGGGGTCAATCAGCCCCAGCATTTT
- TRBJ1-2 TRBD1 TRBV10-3 CAIRGQETKRANYGYTF TGTGCCATCAGGGGACAGGAAACTAAAAGAGCTAACTATGGCTACACCTTC
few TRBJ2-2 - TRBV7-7 CASSFLEGTGELFF TGTGCTAGCAGCTTTTTAGAGGGAACCGGGGAGCTGTTTTTT
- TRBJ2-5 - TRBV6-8 CASSYSGSLGETQYF TGTGCCAGCAGTTACTCGGGCAGCTTGGGGGAGACCCAGTACTTC
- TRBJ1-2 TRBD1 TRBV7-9 CASSLATDRVYGYTF TGTGCCAGCAGCTTAGCGACGGACAGGGTTTATGGCTACACCTTC
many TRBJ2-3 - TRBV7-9 CASSTEGDTQYF TGTGCCAGCAGCACGGAGGGAGATACGCAGTATTTT
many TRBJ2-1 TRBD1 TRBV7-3 CASSIPGQPFNEQFF TGTGCCAGCAGCATACCGGGACAGCCTTTCAATGAGCAGTTCTTC
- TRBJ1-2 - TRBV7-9 CASSLKLDNYGYTF TGTGCCAGCAGCTTAAAGTTGGACAACTATGGCTACACCTTC
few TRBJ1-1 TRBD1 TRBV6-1 CASSYGDREGTEAFF TGTGCCAGCAGTTACGGGGACAGGGAGGGCACTGAAGCTTTCTTT
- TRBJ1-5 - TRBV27 CASSARQWSNQPQHF TGTGCCAGCAGTGCTCGTCAGTGGAGCAATCAGCCCCAGCATTTT
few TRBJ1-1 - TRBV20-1 CSARKSTLNTEAFF TGCAGTGCTAGAAAATCGACTTTGAACACTGAAGCTTTCTTT
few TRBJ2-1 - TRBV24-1 CATSGPADNEQFF TGTGCCACCAGTGGTCCGGCGGACAATGAGCAGTTCTTC
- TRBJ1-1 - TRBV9 CASSSRRGSTEAFF TGTGCCAGCAGCTCTAGGAGGGGTAGCACTGAAGCTTTCTTT
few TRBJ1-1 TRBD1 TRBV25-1 CASSEGLELRGRTEAFF TGTGCCAGCAGTGAAGGATTGGAGCTCAGGGGGCGCACTGAAGCTTTCTTT